This TCR beta chain was captured by sequencing in a study of shared clonotypes between healthy human individuals (dated by TCRdb to about 2020). Study-level background: Two women and a few men aged 18 to 49 years were included in the cohort. Per donor, three plates each were used for CD4 naive and CD4 memory, two for CD8 naive, and one for CD8 memory. To estimate repertoire size and how much clonotype sharing occurs between individuals, the study deeply sequenced the blood TCR repertoires of 4 to 6 healthy adults. To increase sequencing depth and limit assay-specific biases, different laboratories used diverse techniques to prepare libraries and sequence TCR repertoires. Between about 0.8 and 9 billion PBMCs per donor were obtained by leukapheresis. What the work shows at the level of the full study, not this receptor alone: When a few donors were compared, the shared fraction of clonotypes was around 5% for naive CD4, approximately 3.5% for naive CD8, roughly 2.3% for memory CD4, and less than 0.45% for memory CD8. Pairwise subsampling indicated that sequencing depth was expected to affect the degree of clonotype sharing among donors. Compared with non-shared clonotypes, the clonotypes found in all four sorted-subset donors had higher generation probabilities. Only blood was sampled, and tissue TCR repertoires likely differ from those in blood. The small number of donors limited the genetic and exposure-history diversity represented. Naive subsets generally had larger estimated clonotype richness than memory subsets. Even with the large sequencing depth, rarefaction of the sorted-subset datasets indicated that sequencing was incomplete.

Sequences SNHLY (CDR1) and FYNNEI (CDR2) are obtained from the germline V gene. Counted from cysteine to phenylalanine, this CDR3 has 15 amino acids. Only CDR3 DNA is held: 45 bases, read in frame from base 1. Unmatched junction bases come to 6, with V trimmed by 4 bases and J by 1 base. Healthy HIV-negative adults with no recently reported acute infections or vaccinations were included as donors. Only Caucasian adults living in Nashville, Tennessee, USA were represented among the donors. CD4+ T cells were enriched by magnetic negative selection; naive cells were then positively selected on CD45RA, and the negative fraction formed the memory subset. Blood was collected by leukapheresis, and PBMCs were isolated by Ficoll-Histopaque density gradient centrifugation and then cryopreserved in liquid nitrogen vapor phase. Analytical flow cytometry was used to check the purity and quantity of each magnetically sorted T cell population. Each sorted fraction had its genomic DNA isolated and then quantified by UV absorbance on a Nanodrop 2000c.

Using the deep immunoSEQ assay, TCR CDR3 regions were amplified from genomic DNA by multiplex PCR. Extracted genomic DNA from each cell subset was distributed evenly across all wells of several immunoSEQ 96-well plates, and each plate was treated as a replicate. For sorted subsets, roughly 190 ng of genomic DNA, equivalent to tens of thousands of T cell genomes, went into each replicate PCR. Purified libraries were quantified with a Qubit 3.0 fluorometer, sized on a Bioanalyzer 2100, and re-quantified with the KAPA Library Quantification kit. A separate single-read 150-cycle Illumina NextSeq 550 flow cell was used to sequence each immunoSEQ 96-well plate. On the study's bioinformatics: Because the immunoSEQ output included only junctional sequences and no quality scores, the filtering could not be the same as the filtering used for full-length reads. Sequences were annotated with PyIR, a Python wrapper for IgBLAST v1.9, and V/J genes and CDR3 were assigned using IMGT germline references. Reads were filtered out if the reads had weak V/J assignments (E-value above 1e-6), no CDR3, stop codons, out-of-frame junctions, or ambiguous translated residues. V3J clonotypes were defined as sequences sharing an identical inferred V gene, J gene, and CDR3 amino acid sequence. The percentage overlap between two repertoires was calculated by dividing the number of shared unique clonotypes by the size of the smaller repertoire. Three approaches were used to assess repertoire richness: RTK rarefaction, the Chao1 estimator, and Recon v2.1 estimates of unobserved clonotypes. Generation probabilities were computed with OLGA for all TCRbeta clonotypes obtained by the gDNA method from several donors. What TCRdb holds here is the immuneACCESS table cut down to in-frame rearrangements. Part of the clones is not present; checked against another copy, under half of the missing clones reflect an unresolved V gene, and the others are unexplained. That table supplies the V and J calls and clone size; D and trimming were determined from the DNA. In this sample the table shows over 850,000 clones, around three quarters of which occur a single time. The ten largest make up more than 0.55% of the sample.

To note about this clone: It lacks a known antigen. Base-call qualities are not available, and no considerably larger clone is one nucleotide away.

Sequenced sample: memory CD4+ T cells from PBMCs. The cell subset or site label, as the study defines it: CD45RA-negative fraction. This chain is built from TRBV2 and TRBJ2-5; 7 of the junction bases match TRBD1. The clonotype originates from a man between 18 and 29 years old in good health. Some clones in this sample may be carry-over from other donors' samples. The CDR3 region: CASSGPGTAQETQYF. The bases read TGTGCCAGCAGTGGTCCCGGGACAGCCCAAGAGACCCAGTACTTC.